This T cell receptor beta chain comes out of a study of breast tumors, draining lymph nodes, adjacent tissues. Using its own MiXCR run on the multiplex PCR reads, TCRdb lists one record per CDR3 protein. The data hold approximately 150,000 distinct CDR3 sequences, with about 34% observed a single time. Findings and caveats of the study: Compared with lymph nodes, tumors were less diverse; compared with nontumor tissue, more. Compared with basal-like, luminal-like tumors shared significantly more repertoire with nontumor tissue. Data fit most tumor T cells coming from lymph node, expanding in tumor.

Samples came from axillary lymph nodes draining the breast cancer. In this sample, this clonotype turned up many times. The antigen is undetermined. Sequencing was performed on axillary lymph node tissue. The clonotype comes from a female donor with breast cancer. Some clones in this sample may be carry-over from other donors' samples.

The CDR3 protein is CASRRAPDRFAYEQYF. DNA of the CDR3: TGTGCCAGCAGGCGCGCGCCGGACAGGTTTGCCTACGAGCAGTACTTC. This chain uses TRBV28 with TRBJ2-7; 7 positions match TRBD1. V shed 6 bases, J shed 2 bases, and the junction held 13 bases outside the gene matches. Germline CDR1 MDHEN, CDR2 SYDVKM. The CDR3 totals 16 residues.